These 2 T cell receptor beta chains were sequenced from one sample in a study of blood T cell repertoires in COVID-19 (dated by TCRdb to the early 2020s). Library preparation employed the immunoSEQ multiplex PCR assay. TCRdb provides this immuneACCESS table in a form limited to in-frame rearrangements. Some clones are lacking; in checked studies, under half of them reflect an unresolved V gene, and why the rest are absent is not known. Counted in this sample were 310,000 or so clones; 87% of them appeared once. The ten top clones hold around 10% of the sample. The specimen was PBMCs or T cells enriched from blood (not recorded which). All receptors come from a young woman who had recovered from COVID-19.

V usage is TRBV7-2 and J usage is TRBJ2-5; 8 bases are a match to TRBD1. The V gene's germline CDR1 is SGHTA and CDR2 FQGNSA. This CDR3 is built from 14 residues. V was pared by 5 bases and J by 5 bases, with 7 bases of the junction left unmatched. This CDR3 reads CASSRDRWGETQYF. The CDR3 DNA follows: TGTGCCAGCAGCCGGGACAGGTGGGGCGAGACCCAGTACTTC.

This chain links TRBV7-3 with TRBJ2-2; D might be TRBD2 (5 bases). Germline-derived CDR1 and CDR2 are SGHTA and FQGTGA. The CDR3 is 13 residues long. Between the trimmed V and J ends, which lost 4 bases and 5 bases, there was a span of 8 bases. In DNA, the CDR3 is TGTGCCAGCAGCTCATCGGGGACCGGGGAGCTGTTTTTT. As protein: CASSSSGTGELFF. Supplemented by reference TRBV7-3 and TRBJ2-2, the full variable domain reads GAGVSQTPSNKVTEKGKYVELRCDPISGHTALYWYRQSLGQGPEFLIYFQGTGAADDSGLPNDRFFAVRPEGSVSTLKIQRTERGDSAVYLCASSSSGTGELFFGEGSRLTVL.